This T cell receptor beta chain was captured by sequencing in a study of blood T cell repertoires in COVID-19. Study-level information: From the United States, Italy and Spain came samples of acute and convalescent COVID-19.

As handled by the study authors: Amplification of reference gene primers was used by the study to estimate nucleated cell counts. The protocol was immunoSEQ multiplex PCR, while the TCRdb copy is restricted to in-frame clones and leaves out a portion. That table furnishes V, J and clone size, whereas the DNA furnished D and trimming. Among 150,000 to 200,000 clones listed, roughly 90% were seen once. Germline CDR1 reads SGDLS; CDR2 reads YYNGEE. Trimming took 0 bases from V and 5 from J, leaving 14 bases between them. This CDR3 is built from 15 residues. This clonotype originated in a man between 60 and 75 years old with active or convalescent COVID-19. The material sequenced was peripheral blood. The genes are TRBV9 and TRBJ1-2; no clear D gene. CDR3 sequence (DNA): TGTGCCAGCAGCGTAGGAACGCCTGAGATTTATGGCTACACCTTC. As protein: CASSVGTPEIYGYTF.